This entry lists 16 T cell receptor beta chains sequenced from one sample in a study of metastatic and nonmetastatic thyroid tumors. With MiXCR, TCRdb reprocessed the PCR reads. Of some 90,000 clones in the sample, about 9.1% were seen once. Thyroid surgery took place with no prior treatment in any patient. Sequenced sample: blood. Receptors were obtained from a female donor with papillary thyroid cancer or a benign thyroid nodule (not recorded which). Some clones in this sample may be carry-over from other donors' samples.

This clone appeared many times. This chain links TRBV5-1 with TRBJ2-7; 7 bases are shared with TRBD1. Trimming removed 4 bases from V and 2 bases from J; junction bases left unmatched: 9. CDR3 length: 15 residues. CDR1 and CDR2 from the germline V gene are SGHRS and YFSETQ. Here the CDR3 DNA reads TGCGCCAGCAGCCCCACCGGGACAGCAGCCTACGAGCAGTACTTC. This sequence encodes CASSPTGTAAYEQYF.

This clone was counted at least ten times. The chain links TRBV5-1 to TRBJ1-1, with D unresolved. The CDR3 length is 14 residues. The germline V gene encodes CDR1 SGHRS and CDR2 YFSETQ. V lost 0 bases to trimming and J lost 1 base, with 7 bases between them. CDR3 amino acids: CASSLAQQNTEAFF. The CDR3 nucleotides are TGCGCCAGCAGCTTGGCACAACAGAACACTGAAGCTTTCTTT.

This clone was picked up many times. The chain is built from TRBV19 and TRBJ2-3; 7 nucleotides align to TRBD2. The CDR3 is made up of 11 amino acids. The germline V gene has CDR1 LNHDA and CDR2 SQIVND (reference sequence). J gave up 6 bases and V 8 bases, and 2 bases lay outside the gene matches. The CDR3 bases are TGTGCCAGTGCGGGGGTGGATACGCAGTATTTT. It codes for CASAGVDTQYF.

Many counts were recorded for this clone. The chain links TRBV5-1 to TRBJ2-3; D is perhaps TRBD1 (6 bases). CDR1 is SGHRS and CDR2 is YFSETQ in the germline V gene. The CDR3 contains 13 residues. V dropped 3 bases and J dropped 4 bases, with 9 bases sitting between them. The CDR3 DNA sequence: TGCGCCAGCAGCTCCAACAGGGCAGATACGCAGTATTTT. It encodes CASSSNRADTQYF.

This clone was detected many times. The J gene is TRBJ1-6, the V gene TRBV2; 9 nucleotides agree with TRBD1. The CDR3 loop spans 14 amino acids. The V gene's germline CDR1 is SNHLY and CDR2 FYNNEI. The ends lost 9 bases at V and 9 bases at J; junction bases unmatched: 9. The DNA for the CDR3 is TGTGCCAGTGGGGACAGGGATCCGAGTTCACCCCTCCACTTT. It translates to CASGDRDPSSPLHF.

The rearrangement links TRBV6-5 to TRBJ1-2; TRBD1 matches at 10 bases. Unmatched junction bases numbered 8, after V lost 2 bases and J lost 8 bases. The CDR3 length is 15 residues. Germline loops: CDR1 MNHEY, CDR2 SVGAGI. The CDR3 nucleotides are TGTGCCAGCAGTTACGGACCAGACAGGGGGCGAGGCTACACCTTC. Encoded protein: CASSYGPDRGRGYTF.

This clone was observed at least ten times. This chain links TRBV18 with TRBJ1-3, with a weak D call TRBD1 (6 bases). This CDR3 region has 18 residues. Deletions cut 6 bases from V and 0 bases from J, with 21 bases between. The germline V gene encodes CDR1 KGHSH and CDR2 LQKENI. CDR3 coding DNA: TGTGCCAGCTCCCCAAGGGGGGCAGGCCTCAGCTCTGGAAACACCATATATTTT. Its translation is CASSPRGAGLSSGNTIYF.

The J gene is TRBJ2-7, the V gene TRBV27, with D possibly TRBD1 on 5 matching bases. CDR3 length: 12 residues. Germline CDR1 is MNHEY and CDR2 is SMNVEV (reference sequence). The V end was cut by 6 bases, the J end by 6 bases, with 12 bases between. The CDR3 loop is CASRTVPGEQYF. In nucleotides, the CDR3 is TGTGCCAGCAGGACAGTCCCGGGCGAGCAGTACTTC.

This clone has at least ten counts. The chain joins TRBV12-3 or TRBV12-4 to TRBJ2-3; 12 bases match TRBD2. V lost 2 bases to trimming and J lost 1 base; unmatched junction nucleotides: 4. The CDR3 loop spans 17 amino acids. CDR3 protein: CASSLTSGGIRTDTQYF. DNA of the CDR3: TGTGCCAGCAGTTTAACTAGCGGGGGGATACGCACAGATACGCAGTATTTT.

This clone occurred many times. The chain combines TRBV12-3 or TRBV12-4 with TRBJ2-4; 8 bases are shared with TRBD1. Trimming removed 5 bases from V and 2 bases from J; junction bases left unmatched: 2. The CDR3 covers 14 residues. CDR3 DNA: TGTGCCAGCAGTCGGACAGGGTCCAAAAACATTCAGTACTTC. Translation gives CASSRTGSKNIQYF.

This clone was counted ten times or more. The chain has TRBV20-1 and TRBJ1-5; no definite D call. The CDR3 runs 12 residues. The germline V and J ends were trimmed by 3 bases and 2 bases, with 5 bases remaining between them. Germline values: CDR1 DFQATT, CDR2 SNEGSKA (reference sequence). CDR3 DNA: TGCAGTGCTAGTTACGGCAATCAGCCCCAGCATTTT. Translation: CSASYGNQPQHF.

This clone was observed many times. The V and J genes are TRBV19 and TRBJ1-3; D not certain. V lost 5 bases to trimming and J lost 5 bases, with 7 bases between them. The V gene's germline CDR1 is LNHDA and CDR2 SQIVND (reference sequence). The CDR3 extends over 12 amino acids. Here the CDR3 reads CASSATRNTIYF. The CDR3, as DNA: TGTGCCAGTAGTGCGACCAGAAACACCATATATTTT.

This clone showed up many times. The sample has other DNA sequences that encode this CDR3 too. The chain joins TRBV6-1 to TRBJ2-5; D may be TRBD1 (6 bases). Trimming shortened V by 6 bases and J by 4 bases, and 12 bases separated the two germline ends. The CDR3 has 13 amino acids. Germline V gene sequence: CDR1 MNHNS, CDR2 SASEGT. In DNA form, the CDR3 reads TGTGCCAGCAGATCTACAGGGATAGAGACCCAGTACTTC. Protein product: CASRSTGIETQYF.

The chain combines TRBV6-2 or TRBV6-3 with TRBJ1-1; no definite D call. With 4 bases removed from V and 0 bases from J, the gap between germline ends came to 12 bases. The CDR3 is 15 amino acids. Germline V CDR1 and CDR2: MNHEY, SVGEGT. This CDR3 is CASSSRDLMNTEAFF. As DNA, the CDR3 is TGTGCCAGCAGTTCAAGGGATTTGATGAACACTGAAGCTTTCTTT.

This clone was detected many times. The chain has TRBV27 and TRBJ1-6; a possible D gene is TRBD1 (6 bases). The CDR3 contains 13 residues. Germline-derived CDR1 and CDR2 are MNHEY and SMNVEV (reference sequence). Trimming took off 3 bases at V and 16 bases at J, with 16 bases between the two ends. The CDR3: CASSLWGGRVLHF. In DNA, the CDR3 is TGTGCCAGCAGTTTGTGGGGGGGGCGGGTTCTCCACTTT.

This clone has at least ten counts. The CDR3 nucleotides read TGTGCCACCAGTGAGGGGGCTGCAACTAATGAAAAACTGTTTTTT. Encoded protein: CATSEGAATNEKLFF. The V call is TRBV24-1, the J call TRBJ1-4, with a weak D call TRBD1 (6 bases). The germline gives CDR1 KGHDR, CDR2 SFDVKD. V was shortened by 4 bases and J by 0 bases, with 8 bases between the two germline ends. The CDR3 loop spans 15 amino acids.